One sample yielded the 29 T cell receptor beta chains listed below, sequenced in a study of blood T cells in healthy people across ages. For the second PCR, which ran for about 6 to 11 cycles, a sample-barcoded 5' primer and a J-beta primer mix were used. TCRdb reanalysed the 5' RACE reads using MiXCR and keeps one entry per CDR3 protein. The table has around 1.5 million distinct CDR3 sequences, 42% seen once; the top ten hold 7% to 9.5%. Sample: blood. The receptors shown here come from a woman aged 18 to 35 in good health.

This clonotype has ten or more counts. This chain links TRBV7-2 with TRBJ2-7; D remains unclear. V was pared by 4 bases and J by 9 bases, with 10 bases between. Per germline, CDR1 SGHTA and CDR2 FQGNSA. The CDR3 covers 11 residues. The CDR3 is CASSSTMGQYF. The CDR3 bases are TGTGCCAGCAGCTCCACAATGGGGCAGTACTTC.

The chain recombines TRBV10-1 with TRBJ2-7; 12 bases line up with TRBD1. Looked up from germline, CDR1 is WNHNN and CDR2 is SYGVQD (reference sequence). V dropped 4 bases and J dropped 3; count of bases not matched to a gene: 4. The CDR3 runs to 15 residues. The CDR3, as DNA: TGCGCCAGCAGTGGAGGGACAGGGGGCTACTACGAGCAGTACTTC. It yields the protein CASSGGTGGYYEQYF.

The chain has TRBV11-2 and TRBJ2-1; D may be TRBD1 or TRBD2 (5 bases each). The ends were cut back, 5 bases at V and 4 bases at J, with 18 bases in the middle. Germline V gene lookup returns CDR1 SGHAT and CDR2 FQNNGV. The CDR3 sequence is 16 residues long. The CDR3 is CASSNQTGTTYNEQFF. CDR3 DNA sequence: TGTGCCAGCAGCAACCAAACCGGGACGACGTACAATGAGCAGTTCTTC.

Only one count was recorded for this clonotype. This chain joins TRBV9 and TRBJ2-1; D possibly corresponds to TRBD2 (6 bases). This CDR3 is 13 amino acids long. The germline V gene encodes CDR1 SGDLS and CDR2 YYNGEE. Trimming took off 0 bases at V and 13 bases at J, with 14 bases between the two ends. The CDR3 loop reads CASSVDRGGDQFF. The CDR3 DNA reads as TGTGCCAGCAGCGTAGACCGGGGAGGTGATCAGTTCTTC.

This clonotype has just a few counts. The chain links TRBV6-4 to TRBJ1-6; the D gene is possibly TRBD1 (5 bases). V lost 0 bases and J lost 8, with 8 bases in between. The CDR3 has 14 amino acids. CDR1 MRHNA and CDR2 SNTAGT come from the germline V gene. CDR3 amino acids: CASSDSTDYSPLHF. CDR3 DNA: TGTGCCAGCAGTGACTCGACAGATTATTCACCCCTCCACTTT.

This chain links TRBV18 with TRBJ2-7; 12 nucleotides line up with TRBD2. This CDR3 comprises 15 residues. After removal of 4 bases from V and 6 bases from J, the junction contained 7 bases not matched to a gene. Germline V gene lookup returns CDR1 KGHSH and CDR2 LQKENI. CDR3 nucleotides: TGTGCCAGCTCACTACTAGCGGGAGGATACAGCGAGCAGTACTTC. Encoded protein: CASSLLAGGYSEQYF.

This clonotype was detected a few times. The CDR3 DNA sequence: TGTGCCGTTACTAGCGGGAACACAGATACGCAGTATTTT. It is translated as CAVTSGNTDTQYF. The rearrangement links TRBV6-2 or TRBV6-3 to TRBJ2-3, with 10 bases fitting TRBD2. J gave up 2 bases and V 11 bases, and 4 bases lay outside the gene matches. CDR3 length equals 13 residues. Germline lookup yields CDR1 MNHEY and CDR2 SVGEGT.

This clonotype was detected once. This chain uses TRBV27 with TRBJ1-2, with D possibly matching TRBD1 (5 bases). Germline loops: CDR1 MNHEY, CDR2 SMNVEV (reference sequence). This CDR3 has 15 residues. The V end lost 4 bases, the J end lost 1 base, and 13 bases lay between the germline ends. CDR3: CASSYDGAVNYGYTF. CDR3 bases: TGTGCCAGCAGTTACGACGGGGCTGTTAACTATGGCTACACCTTC.

This clonotype was counted between two and nine times. The V call is TRBV9, the J call TRBJ2-5, with D perhaps matching TRBD1 or TRBD2 (6 bases each). The J call may be mistaken, given a closer DNA end match to TRBJ2-7. The CDR3 extends over 15 amino acids. Germline V gene data show CDR1 as SGDLS and CDR2 as YYNGEE. The CDR3: CASSVGGAEGYEQYF. DNA of the CDR3: TGTGCCAGCAGCGTAGGGGGGGCCGAAGGCTACGAGCAGTACTTC.

V gene TRBV7-9 combines with J gene TRBJ2-7, with TRBD2 matching 9 bases. J was trimmed by 3 bases and V by 2 bases; bases with no gene match: 8. CDR3 size: 16 residues. Per germline, CDR1 SEHNR and CDR2 FQNEAQ (reference sequence). The CDR3 DNA reads as TGTGCCAGCAGCTTATTAGCGGGAGAGAAGTACTACGAGCAGTACTTC. Encoded protein: CASSLLAGEKYYEQYF.

V usage is TRBV20-1 and J usage is TRBJ1-5; D remains unclear. Between the trimmed V and J ends, which lost 3 bases and 3 bases, there was a span of 9 bases. The CDR3 consists of 13 residues. Looked up from germline, CDR1 is DFQATT and CDR2 is SNEGSKA (reference sequence). The CDR3 spells CSARRAVNQPQHF. CDR3 nucleotide sequence: TGCAGTGCTAGGAGGGCAGTCAATCAGCCCCAGCATTTT.

The rearrangement uses TRBV5-1 and TRBJ1-4; D is possibly TRBD1 (5 bases). This CDR3 comprises 16 residues. Germline V CDR1 and CDR2: SGHRS, YFSETQ. V dropped 3 bases and J dropped 4 bases, with 16 bases sitting between them. DNA for the CDR3: TGCGCCAGCAGCTCCCCGGGGGGTGGGAGTAATGAAAAACTGTTTTTT. Translating it yields CASSSPGGGSNEKLFF.

This clonotype showed up just a few times. The V gene is TRBV7-9, the J gene TRBJ2-5; TRBD1 aligns across 8 bases. Looked up from germline, CDR1 is SEHNR and CDR2 is FQNEAQ (reference sequence). This CDR3 has 14 amino acids. The trim removed 6 bases at V and 5 bases at J, leaving 8 bases unmatched. The CDR3 is CASSPDRGYETQYF. CDR3 DNA: TGTGCCAGCAGTCCTGACAGGGGCTATGAGACCCAGTACTTC.

The chain has TRBV6-6 and TRBJ2-7; 7 nucleotides line up with TRBD1. This CDR3 is built from 15 residues. J lost 1 base, V lost 6 bases, and 9 bases had no gene match. Germline V lookup: CDR1 MNHNY, CDR2 SVGAGI (reference sequence). The CDR3 is CASRGTESLSYEQYF. The CDR3 nucleotides are TGTGCCAGCAGGGGGACAGAATCGCTATCCTACGAGCAGTACTTC.

This clonotype was seen only a few times. This chain joins TRBV10-3 and TRBJ1-4, with D possibly matching TRBD1 (5 bases). Between the trimmed V and J ends, which lost 11 bases and 6 bases, there was a span of 13 bases. This CDR3 spans 12 amino acids. The germline V gene has CDR1 ENHRY and CDR2 SYGVKD. CDR3 sequence: CASSRGDEKLFF. The CDR3 DNA reads TGTGCCTCCAGTCGAGGGGATGAAAAACTGTTTTTT.

This clonotype has just one count. V gene TRBV18 combines with J gene TRBJ2-1; the D is unclear. CDR1 is KGHSH, CDR2 LQKENI, per germline. The CDR3 covers 15 residues. Trimming cost V 4 bases and J 0 bases, with 10 bases left between them. The chain's CDR3 is CASSLKVVSYNEQFF. For the CDR3, the DNA is TGTGCCAGCTCACTTAAGGTCGTCTCCTACAATGAGCAGTTCTTC.

Only a few counts were recorded for this clonotype. The J gene is TRBJ2-1, the V gene TRBV20-1; 8 bases fit TRBD1. V lost 0 bases to trimming and J lost 0 bases; unmatched junction nucleotides: 7. The CDR3 contains 17 residues. The germline V gene encodes CDR1 DFQATT and CDR2 SNEGSKA (reference sequence). Here the CDR3 DNA reads TGCAGTGCTAGAGAGGGGACAGGACGATCCTCCTACAATGAGCAGTTCTTC. Protein: CSAREGTGRSSYNEQFF.

The V gene is TRBV5-1, the J gene TRBJ1-2; D is possibly TRBD1 (5 bases). Trimming removed 3 bases at V and 2 bases at J, with 11 bases between. Germline assignment: CDR1 SGHRS and CDR2 YFSETQ. The CDR3 totals 14 residues. The CDR3 loop is CASSSMTENYGYTF. The CDR3 DNA reads TGCGCCAGCAGCTCGATGACAGAGAACTATGGCTACACCTTC.

For the CDR3, the DNA is TGTGCCAGCAGTTACTCTAGGTGGTCGACAACTGAGCAGTTCTTC. This sequence encodes CASSYSRWSTTEQFF. The rearrangement uses TRBV6-5 and TRBJ2-1; D gene unclear. The CDR3 runs 15 residues. The germline V gene encodes CDR1 MNHEY and CDR2 SVGAGI. Trimming took off 0 bases at V and 9 bases at J, with 15 bases between the two ends.

The V gene is TRBV29-1, the J gene TRBJ1-1; 12 bases fit TRBD1. V lost 6 bases to trimming and J lost 4 bases; unmatched junction nucleotides: 3. The CDR3 extends over 13 amino acids. The V gene's germline CDR1 is SQVTM and CDR2 ANQGSEA. The CDR3 here is CSVGQGAFTEAFF. CDR3 DNA sequence: TGCAGCGTGGGACAGGGGGCTTTCACTGAAGCTTTCTTT.

The chain employs TRBV5-6 and TRBJ2-7, with 10 positions matching TRBD2. Losses at the gene ends were 4 bases for V and 4 bases for J; bases not matched to a gene: 2. The length of the CDR3 is 13 residues. CDR1 and CDR2 from the germline V gene are SGHDT and YYEEEE. The CDR3 reads CASSGTSVYEQYF. The CDR3 DNA sequence: TGTGCCAGCAGCGGGACTAGCGTATACGAGCAGTACTTC.

This clonotype was found a few times. The J gene is TRBJ2-1, the V gene TRBV6-5, with TRBD1 as a possible D gene (6 bases). The CDR3 totals 15 residues. V was shortened by 6 bases and J by 3 bases, with 15 bases between the two germline ends. Germline CDR1 is MNHEY and CDR2 is SVGAGI. The CDR3 sequence: CASRIGRGDYNEQFF. DNA of the CDR3: TGTGCCAGCAGAATCGGCAGGGGTGACTACAATGAGCAGTTCTTC.

The V gene is TRBV4-1, the J gene TRBJ1-4, with 7 nucleotides matching TRBD1. This CDR3 contains 17 residues. CDR1 MGHRA and CDR2 YSYEKL come from the germline V gene. V shed 3 bases and J 0 bases; nucleotides not matched to a gene: 7. The CDR3 DNA follows: TGCGCCAGCAGCCACTGGACAGGTAGATCAACTAATGAAAAACTGTTTTTT. Protein product: CASSHWTGRSTNEKLFF.

A few counts support this clonotype. This sequence joins TRBV10-3 and TRBJ2-3; the D call may be TRBD1 or TRBD2 (5 bases each). The germline V and J ends were trimmed by 3 bases and 3 bases, with 10 bases remaining between them. Germline CDR1 reads ENHRY; CDR2 reads SYGVKD. This CDR3 comprises 14 residues. CDR3 sequence reads: CAISEGRETDTQYF. CDR3 DNA sequence: TGTGCCATCAGTGAAGGCAGGGAGACAGATACGCAGTATTTT.

The chain links TRBV6-1 to TRBJ2-2; either TRBD1 or TRBD2 may supply D (5 bases each). The V end was cut by 2 bases, the J end by 7 bases, with 8 bases between. Germline CDR1 is MNHNS and CDR2 is SASEGT. The length of the CDR3 is 13 residues. CDR3 DNA sequence: TGTGCCAGCAGTGAACAGGGAGTCGGGGAGCTGTTTTTT. It codes for CASSEQGVGELFF.

This rearrangement joins TRBV7-2 to TRBJ2-7, with TRBD2 identical over 7 bases. V was pared by 5 bases and J by 2 bases, with 9 bases of the junction left unmatched. Germline V gene lookup returns CDR1 SGHTA and CDR2 FQGNSA. CDR3 length: 15 residues. The DNA of the CDR3 is TGTGCCAGCAGCAGCCGGGACTACCTCCCCTACGAGCAGTACTTC. This codes for CASSSRDYLPYEQYF.

The DNA of the CDR3 is TGCGCCAGCAGCTTAGAAAGGGGGCGTGAGACCCAGTTCTTC. Translating gives CASSLERGRETQFF. The chain joins TRBV5-1 to TRBJ2-1; the match to TRBD1 covers 7 bases. CDR3 length: 14 amino acids. The ends lost 2 bases at V and 13 bases at J; junction bases unmatched: 12. CDR1 SGHRS and CDR2 YFSETQ come from the germline V gene.

This clonotype has a handful of counts. V is TRBV5-1 and J is TRBJ2-7; TRBD1 agrees at 10 bases. The CDR3 has 16 amino acids. Per the germline V gene, CDR1 is SGHRS and CDR2 is YFSETQ. Trimming at V came to 2 bases and at J to 0 bases, leaving 5 bases not matched to a gene. CDR3 in amino acids: CASSFPDRGGSYEQYF. The CDR3 coding sequence is TGCGCCAGCAGCTTCCCGGACAGGGGGGGCTCCTACGAGCAGTACTTC.

This clonotype was observed a single time. In DNA, the CDR3 is TGTGCCAGCAGTGGCCGGGGTCCTGCTACTGAGCAGTACTTC. This gives the protein CASSGRGPATEQYF. The chain recombines TRBV6-1 with TRBJ2-7; maybe TRBD2 (5 bases). V lost 4 bases and J 7 bases, leaving 17 bases between the germline ends. This CDR3 comprises 14 residues. The V gene's germline CDR1 is MNHNS and CDR2 SASEGT.